The TCR beta chain under discussion was sequenced for a study of cytomegalovirus exposure and HLA in healthy donors. As for this clone: Its target is unknown.

Germline assignment: CDR1 MDHEN and CDR2 SYDVKM. This CDR3 comprises 15 residues. The V gene lost 6 bases and the J gene lost 1 base, with 14 bases spanning the gap. Findings and caveats of the study: One cluster of highly shared sequence variants probably arose as a sequencing artifact.

This PCR relied on a set of 60 Vbeta primers and 13 Jbeta primers. The table came from immunoSEQ multiplex PCR; TCRdb's copy has only in-frame clones and leaves some out. The sample's table shows 130,000 to 150,000 clones. The chain recombines TRBV28 with TRBJ2-3; D unresolved. This TCR derives from a male donor in good health and CMV-seronegative. Sample: PBMCs. The CDR3 here is CASSPGPTRTDTQYF. In DNA, the CDR3 is TGTGCCAGCAGCCCCGGCCCGACACGCACAGATACGCAGTATTTT.